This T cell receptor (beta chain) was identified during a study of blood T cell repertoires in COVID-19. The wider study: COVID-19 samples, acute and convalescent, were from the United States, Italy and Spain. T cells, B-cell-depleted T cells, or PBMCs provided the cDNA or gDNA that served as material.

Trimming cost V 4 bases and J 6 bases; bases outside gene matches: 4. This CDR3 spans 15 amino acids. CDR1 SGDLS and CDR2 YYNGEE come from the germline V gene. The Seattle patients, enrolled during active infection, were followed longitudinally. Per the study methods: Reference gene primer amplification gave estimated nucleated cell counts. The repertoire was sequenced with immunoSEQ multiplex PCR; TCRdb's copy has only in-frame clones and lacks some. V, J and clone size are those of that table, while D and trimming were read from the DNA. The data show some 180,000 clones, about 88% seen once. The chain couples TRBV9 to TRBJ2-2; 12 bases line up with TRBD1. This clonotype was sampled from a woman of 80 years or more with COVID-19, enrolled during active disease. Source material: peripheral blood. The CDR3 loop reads CASSPGQGASGELFF. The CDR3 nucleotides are TGTGCCAGCAGCCCGGGACAGGGGGCGTCCGGGGAGCTGTTTTTT.